This is a list of T cell receptor beta chains from one sample in a study of early T cells in non-severe SARS-CoV-2 infection. Each CDR3 protein is one row after TCRdb ran MiXCR on the 5' RACE reads. The table records about 49,000 distinct CDR3 sequences, about 4.6% of them present only once. The sequenced material came from whole blood. These receptor sequences come from an adult who was a healthcare worker with PCR-confirmed SARS-CoV-2 infection or an uninfected control (not recorded which). Each CDR3 is given with its conserved first and last residue. D genes are given only for firm matches. Rows may omit the clone size; those that give it use once, few, many or a size class.

clone size	V gene	J gene	D gene	CDR3 protein	CDR3 DNA
.	TRBV30	TRBJ2-7	TRBD2	CAWSTSGAYEQYF	TGTGCCTGGAGTACTAGCGGCGCCTACGAGCAGTACTTC
.	TRBV10-1	TRBJ2-3	.	CASKPDRTDTQYF	TGCGCCAGCAAACCGGACCGCACAGATACGCAGTATTTT
few	TRBV20-1	TRBJ2-1	.	CSARRDRLREQFF	TGCAGTGCTAGGAGGGACCGTCTTCGAGAGCAGTTCTTC
few	TRBV13	TRBJ2-3	.	CASSLRGTDTQYF	TGTGCCAGCAGCTTACGAGGGACAGATACGCAGTATTTT
many	TRBV24-1	TRBJ2-1	TRBD2	CATSGAGVPEEQFF	TGTGCCACCAGTGGGGCGGGAGTACCCGAGGAGCAGTTCTTC
few	TRBV10-3	TRBJ2-7	.	CAISESREYEQYF	TGTGCCATCAGTGAGTCCCGGGAATACGAGCAGTACTTC
many	TRBV5-4	TRBJ1-6	.	CASSLEGGRNSPLHF	TGTGCCAGCAGCTTGGAAGGGGGGCGAAATTCACCCCTCCACTTT
.	TRBV20-1	TRBJ2-1	.	CSARELASYNEQFF	TGCAGTGCTAGAGAACTAGCATCCTACAATGAGCAGTTCTTC
many	TRBV7-2	TRBJ1-6	.	CASSRQVLNSPLHF	TGTGCCAGCAGCAGACAGGTCCTTAATTCACCCCTCCACTTT
many	TRBV27	TRBJ1-1	TRBD1	CASRDRDAEAFF	TGTGCCAGCAGGGACAGGGACGCTGAAGCTTTCTTT
many	TRBV27	TRBJ2-3	.	CASSFWGTSTDTQYF	TGTGCCAGCAGTTTCTGGGGCACTAGCACAGATACGCAGTATTTT